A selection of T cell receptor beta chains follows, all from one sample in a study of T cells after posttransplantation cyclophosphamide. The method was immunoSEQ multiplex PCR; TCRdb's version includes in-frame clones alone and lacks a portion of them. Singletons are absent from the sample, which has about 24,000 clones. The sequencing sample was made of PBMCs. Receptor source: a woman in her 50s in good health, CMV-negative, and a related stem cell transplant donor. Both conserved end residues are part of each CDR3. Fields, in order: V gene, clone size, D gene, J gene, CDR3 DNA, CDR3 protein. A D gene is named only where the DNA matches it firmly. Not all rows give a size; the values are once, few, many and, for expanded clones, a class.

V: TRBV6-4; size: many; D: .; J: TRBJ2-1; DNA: TGTGCCAGCAGTGACCGGGGAGGTAATGAGCAGTTCTTC; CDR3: CASSDRGGNEQFF
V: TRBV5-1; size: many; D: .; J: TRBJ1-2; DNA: TGCGCCAGCAGTCCACTGGACACTTATGGCTACACCTTC; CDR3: CASSPLDTYGYTF
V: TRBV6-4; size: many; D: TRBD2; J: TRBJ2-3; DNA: TGTGCCAGCAGTGACTCCGGGACTAGCGGGGGAGATACGCAGTATTTT; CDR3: CASSDSGTSGGDTQYF
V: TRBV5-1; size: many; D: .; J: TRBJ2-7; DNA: TGCGCCAGCAGCAGTAGCGGTAGCTCCTACGAGCAGTACTTC; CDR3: CASSSSGSSYEQYF
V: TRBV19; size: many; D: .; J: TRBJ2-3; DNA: TGTGCCAGTAGTAACGACAGGTCGGATACGCAGTATTTT; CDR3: CASSNDRSDTQYF
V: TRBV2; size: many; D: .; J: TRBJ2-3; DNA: TGTGCCAGCAGTCTAAGCACAGATACGCAGTATTTT; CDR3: CASSLSTDTQYF
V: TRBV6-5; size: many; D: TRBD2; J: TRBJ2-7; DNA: TGTGCCAGCAGTTACTCGGGGCAGGGAGGGACCTACGAGCAGTACTTC; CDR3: CASSYSGQGGTYEQYF
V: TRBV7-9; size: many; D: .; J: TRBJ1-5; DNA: TGTGCCAGCAGCCTTAATAATCAGCCCCAGCATTTT; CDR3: CASSLNNQPQHF
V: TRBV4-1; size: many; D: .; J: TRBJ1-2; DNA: TGCGCCAGCAGCCAAGGGAGGTTAGATGGCTACACCTTC; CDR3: CASSQGRLDGYTF
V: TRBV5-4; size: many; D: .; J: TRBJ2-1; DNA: TGTGCCAGCAGCCACAGGAGCTCCTACAATGAGCAGTTCTTC; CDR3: CASSHRSSYNEQFF
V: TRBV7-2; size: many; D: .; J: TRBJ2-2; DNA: TGTGCCAGCAGCTTAGTGGGGGGGCTCTGGTCCGGGGAGCTGTTTTTT; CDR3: CASSLVGGLWSGELFF
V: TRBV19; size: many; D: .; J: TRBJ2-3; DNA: TGTGCCAGTAGTATAAGACAGCAGGGGACAGATACGCAGTATTTT; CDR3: CASSIRQQGTDTQYF
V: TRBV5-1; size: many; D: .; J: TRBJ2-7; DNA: TGCGCCAGCAGCTTGTCTCTCACTAGGTCCTACGAGCAGTACTTC; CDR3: CASSLSLTRSYEQYF
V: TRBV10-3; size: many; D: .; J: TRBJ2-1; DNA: TGTGCCATCAGTTTAAACAATGAGCAGTTCTTC; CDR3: CAISLNNEQFF
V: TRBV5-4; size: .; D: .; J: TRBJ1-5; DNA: TGTGCCAGCAGCCAAGATGGGGCAGTAAATCAGCCCCAGCATTTT; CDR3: CASSQDGAVNQPQHF
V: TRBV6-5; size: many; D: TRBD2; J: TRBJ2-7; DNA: TGTGCCAGCAGTTACTCGGGACTAGCGGACTTCTACGAGCAGTACTTC; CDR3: CASSYSGLADFYEQYF
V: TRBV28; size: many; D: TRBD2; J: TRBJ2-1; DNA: TGTGCCAGCAGAAGGCCGACTAGCGGACGATGGGATGAGCAGTTCTTC; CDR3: CASRRPTSGRWDEQFF
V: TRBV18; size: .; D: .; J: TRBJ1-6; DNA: TGTGCCAGCTCCCCCCTTGAGCGAAAAAGGAGCTCACCCCTCCACTTT; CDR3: CASSPLERKRSSPLHF
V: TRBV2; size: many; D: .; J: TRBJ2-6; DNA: TGTGCCAGCAGTGATAGCAGCTCTGGGGCCAACGTCCTGACTTTC; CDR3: CASSDSSSGANVLTF
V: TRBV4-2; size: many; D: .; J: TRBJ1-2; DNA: TGTGCCAGCAGCCAAGAAGGGGCTAACTATGGCTACACCTTC; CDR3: CASSQEGANYGYTF
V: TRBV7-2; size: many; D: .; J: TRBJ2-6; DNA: TGTGCCAGCAGTCCGGGTTTCTCTGGGGCCAACGTCCTGACTTTC; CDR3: CASSPGFSGANVLTF
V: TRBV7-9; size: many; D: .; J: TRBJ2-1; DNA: TGTGCCAGCAGCCATCAGGGTTTCACCTCCTACAATGAGCAGTTCTTC; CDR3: CASSHQGFTSYNEQFF
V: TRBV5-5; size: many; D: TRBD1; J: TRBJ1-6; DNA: TGTGCCAGCAGCCCCAGGGGGTCACCCCTCCACTTT; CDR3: CASSPRGSPLHF
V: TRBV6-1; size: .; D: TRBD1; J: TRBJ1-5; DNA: TGTGCCATCAGTGAGAACAGGGGGGGGAATCAGCCCCAGCATTTT; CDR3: CAISENRGGNQPQHF
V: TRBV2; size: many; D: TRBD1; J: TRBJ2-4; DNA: TGTGCCAGCAGCGGGGGCGGACAGGGGGCCAAAAACATTCAGTACTTC; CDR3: CASSGGGQGAKNIQYF
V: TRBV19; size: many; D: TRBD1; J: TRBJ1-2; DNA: TGTGCCAGTAGTTATCTTCAAACAGGGGGCGCGGGCTATGGCTACACCTTC; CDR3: CASSYLQTGGAGYGYTF
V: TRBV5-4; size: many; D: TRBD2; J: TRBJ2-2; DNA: TGTGCCAGCAGCTTGGGACTAGCGGGAGGGCCGATCACCGGGGAGCTGTTTTTT; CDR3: CASSLGLAGGPITGELFF
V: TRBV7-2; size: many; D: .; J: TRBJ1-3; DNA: TGTGCCAGCAGCTTATGGGGCAGGGGCTCTGGAAACACCATATATTTT; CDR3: CASSLWGRGSGNTIYF
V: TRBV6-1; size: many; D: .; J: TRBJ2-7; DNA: TGTGCCAGCAGTGAAGGGCCAGGGGCGGGCTACGAGCAGTACTTC; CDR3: CASSEGPGAGYEQYF
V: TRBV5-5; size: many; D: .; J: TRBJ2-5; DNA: TGTGCCAGCAGCTCCGTGTCGGGGGGCTTTCAAGAGACCCAGTACTTC; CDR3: CASSSVSGGFQETQYF
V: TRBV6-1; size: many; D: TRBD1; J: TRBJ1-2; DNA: TGTGCCAGCAGTGACAGGGGGAATGGCTACACCTTC; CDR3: CASSDRGNGYTF
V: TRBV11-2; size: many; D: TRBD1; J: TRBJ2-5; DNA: TGTGCCAGCAGCTCCCTCGGAGGACAGGCCACCACCAAGCAAGAGACCCAGTACTTC; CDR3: CASSSLGGQATTKQETQYF
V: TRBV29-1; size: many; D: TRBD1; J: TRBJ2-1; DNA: TGCAGCGGCATTACCGGGACAGTCTACAATGAGCAGTTCTTC; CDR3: CSGITGTVYNEQFF
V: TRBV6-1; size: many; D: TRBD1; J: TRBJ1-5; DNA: TGTGCCAGCAACATAGGACAGGGGGCGCGGCCCCAGCATTTT; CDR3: CASNIGQGARPQHF
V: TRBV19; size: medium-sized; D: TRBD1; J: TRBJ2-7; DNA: TGTGCCAGTAGAAGGGGGCAGGGCCACGAGCAGTACTTC; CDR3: CASRRGQGHEQYF
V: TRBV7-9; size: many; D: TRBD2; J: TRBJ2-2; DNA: TGTGCCAGCAGAGGGGACGGCGGGGGTGAGGAGGAGCTGTTTTTT; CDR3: CASRGDGGGEEELFF
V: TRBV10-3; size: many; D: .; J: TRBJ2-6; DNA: TGTGCCATCAGTCGCGGGTTGGGGGCCAACGTCCTGACTTTC; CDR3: CAISRGLGANVLTF
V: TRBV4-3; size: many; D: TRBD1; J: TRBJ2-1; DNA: TGCGCCAGCAGCCCCCGGGACAGTACCTACAATGAGCAGTTCTTC; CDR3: CASSPRDSTYNEQFF
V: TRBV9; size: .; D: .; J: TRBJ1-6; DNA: TGTGCCAGCAGCGTAGCTGAGGATCCCTATTCACCCCTCCACTTT; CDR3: CASSVAEDPYSPLHF
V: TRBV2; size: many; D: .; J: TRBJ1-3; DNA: TGTGCCAGCAGTGATCAGTTATCCTCCTCTGGAAACACCATATATTTT; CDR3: CASSDQLSSSGNTIYF
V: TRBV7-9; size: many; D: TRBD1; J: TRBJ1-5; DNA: TGTGCCAGCAGCTTAAGGGACAGGGGCAAACTCAATCAGCCCCAGCATTTT; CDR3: CASSLRDRGKLNQPQHF
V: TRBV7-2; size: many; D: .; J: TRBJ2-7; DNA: TGTGCCAGCAGCTTAGCTGGTAGCGCCACGCCCTACGAGCAGTACTTC; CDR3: CASSLAGSATPYEQYF
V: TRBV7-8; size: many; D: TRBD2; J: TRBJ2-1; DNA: TGTGCCAGCAGCGAGGTAGCAGCGGGAACCTACAATGAGCAGTTCTTC; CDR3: CASSEVAAGTYNEQFF
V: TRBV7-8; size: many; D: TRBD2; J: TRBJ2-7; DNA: TGTGCCAGCAGCTTGACTAGCGGGGGGACCTACGAGCAGTACTTC; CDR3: CASSLTSGGTYEQYF
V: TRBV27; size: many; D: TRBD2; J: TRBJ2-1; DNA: TGTGCCAGCAGTTCCTACGGACGGGGGGATGAGCAGTTCTTC; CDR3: CASSSYGRGDEQFF
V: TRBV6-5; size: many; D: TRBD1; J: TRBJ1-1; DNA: TGTGCCAGCAGGATCGTACAGGGGGGCGGCACTGAAGCTTTCTTT; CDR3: CASRIVQGGGTEAFF
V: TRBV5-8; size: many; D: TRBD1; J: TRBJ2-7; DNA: TGTGCCAGCAGCTTCGGGACAGGAGGGTACTACGAGCAGTACTTC; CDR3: CASSFGTGGYYEQYF
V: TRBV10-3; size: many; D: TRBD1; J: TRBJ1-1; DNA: TGTGCCATCAGTGACGCGACAGGGGCTACCCTTATGAACACTGAAGCTTTCTTT; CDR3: CAISDATGATLMNTEAFF
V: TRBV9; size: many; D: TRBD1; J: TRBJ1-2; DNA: TGTGCCAGCAGCTTTACAGGGGACTATGGCTACACCTTC; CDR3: CASSFTGDYGYTF
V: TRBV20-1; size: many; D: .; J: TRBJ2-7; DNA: TGCAGTGCTCCGTTGTCGTACGAGCAGTACTTC; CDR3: CSAPLSYEQYF